The T cell receptor (beta chain) described here comes from a study of HIV-infected children after antiretroviral therapy interruption. In the study overall: Interruption-arm samples span weeks 0, 12, interruption end (24 or 48), and about 3 years post-study. General study results and limits: Naive CD4+ CDR3 sharing between time points fell after interruption began.

RNA-based 3' RACE libraries used unique molecular identifiers. MiXCR, run by TCRdb on the 3' RACE reads, gives a single entry per CDR3 protein. The repertoire holds around 50,000 distinct CDR3 sequences, with approximately 4.3% as singletons. This clonotype was detected only a few times. Its antigen is undetermined. Per germline, CDR1 SGHVS and CDR2 FNYEAQ. There are 16 residues in the CDR3. Unmatched junction bases numbered 8, after V lost 2 bases and J lost 2 bases. As for treatment: PENTA 11 planned treatment interruption arm or continuous ART arm. At least 24 weeks of at least three-drug ART, in children 2 to 15 years. Naive CD4+ CD45RA+ CD45RO- T cells were FACS-sorted from thawed PBMCs.

This receptor was taken from a pool of human donors with HIV. The sequenced sample was CD45RA+ CD4+ T cells from PBMCs, pooled from several time points, obtained from a donor given antiretroviral therapy, either interrupted or continuous. Subset denoted: naive CD4+ CD45RA+ CD45RO- T cells. The genes are TRBV7-6 and TRBJ2-5; 7 bases agree with TRBD2. CDR3: CASSLTTGGDQETQYF. In nucleotides, the CDR3 is TGTGCCAGCAGCTTAACCACTGGGGGGGATCAAGAGACCCAGTACTTC.